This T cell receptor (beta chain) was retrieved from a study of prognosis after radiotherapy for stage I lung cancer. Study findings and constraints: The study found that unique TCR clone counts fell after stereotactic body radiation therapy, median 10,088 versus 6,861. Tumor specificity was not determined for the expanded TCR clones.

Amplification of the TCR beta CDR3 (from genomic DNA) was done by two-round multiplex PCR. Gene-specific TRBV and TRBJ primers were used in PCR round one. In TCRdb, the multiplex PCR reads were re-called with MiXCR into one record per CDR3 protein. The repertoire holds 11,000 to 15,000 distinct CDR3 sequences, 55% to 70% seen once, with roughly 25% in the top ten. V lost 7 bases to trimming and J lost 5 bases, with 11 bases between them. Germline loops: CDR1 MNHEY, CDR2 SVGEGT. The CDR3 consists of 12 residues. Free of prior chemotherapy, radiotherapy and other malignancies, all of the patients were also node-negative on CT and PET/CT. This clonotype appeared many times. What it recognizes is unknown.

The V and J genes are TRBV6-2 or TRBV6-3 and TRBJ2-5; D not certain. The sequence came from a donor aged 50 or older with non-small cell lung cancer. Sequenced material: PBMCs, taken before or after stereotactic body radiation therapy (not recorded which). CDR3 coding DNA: TGTGCCAGCAAAGACCCGCCGGAGACCCAGTACTTC. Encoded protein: CASKDPPETQYF.